This TCR beta chain appears in the sequencing data of a study of human T cells and chemical hapten exposure. Overall study results and limits: With regard to DPC sensitization, TCRs above 1 in 1000 frequency did not change.

A note on this clonotype: Its specificity is not known. A read error is possible here, since a much larger clone lies one base away.

The time point was: healthy volunteer bleed at 6 weeks. Total RNA was isolated from unfractionated whole blood. V trimming: 2 bases; J trimming: 2 bases; junction bases outside the gene matches: 15. CDR1 MGHRA and CDR2 YSYEKL come from the germline V gene. The CDR3 covers 19 residues. The study used a library that attached unique molecular identifiers to individual cDNA molecules. As processed by the authors: Across samples, TCR counts had a median of roughly 91,000 and ranged from roughly 23,224 to 690,600. TCRdb independently ran MiXCR on the RACE reads; one entry per CDR3 protein. The V and J calls here are based on TCRdb, not the publication. This table holds some 65,000 distinct CDR3 sequences, about 5.7% found once.

Sequenced material: whole blood. V usage is TRBV4-1 and J usage is TRBJ2-7; TRBD2 matches at 10 bases. This clonotype originated in a female donor in good health. Some clones in this sample may be carry-over from other donors' samples. The DNA of the CDR3 is TGCGCCAGCAGCCAACCCTACCAACTAGGAGCGGGAGGGGCCTACGAGCAGTACTTC. This encodes CASSQPYQLGAGGAYEQYF.